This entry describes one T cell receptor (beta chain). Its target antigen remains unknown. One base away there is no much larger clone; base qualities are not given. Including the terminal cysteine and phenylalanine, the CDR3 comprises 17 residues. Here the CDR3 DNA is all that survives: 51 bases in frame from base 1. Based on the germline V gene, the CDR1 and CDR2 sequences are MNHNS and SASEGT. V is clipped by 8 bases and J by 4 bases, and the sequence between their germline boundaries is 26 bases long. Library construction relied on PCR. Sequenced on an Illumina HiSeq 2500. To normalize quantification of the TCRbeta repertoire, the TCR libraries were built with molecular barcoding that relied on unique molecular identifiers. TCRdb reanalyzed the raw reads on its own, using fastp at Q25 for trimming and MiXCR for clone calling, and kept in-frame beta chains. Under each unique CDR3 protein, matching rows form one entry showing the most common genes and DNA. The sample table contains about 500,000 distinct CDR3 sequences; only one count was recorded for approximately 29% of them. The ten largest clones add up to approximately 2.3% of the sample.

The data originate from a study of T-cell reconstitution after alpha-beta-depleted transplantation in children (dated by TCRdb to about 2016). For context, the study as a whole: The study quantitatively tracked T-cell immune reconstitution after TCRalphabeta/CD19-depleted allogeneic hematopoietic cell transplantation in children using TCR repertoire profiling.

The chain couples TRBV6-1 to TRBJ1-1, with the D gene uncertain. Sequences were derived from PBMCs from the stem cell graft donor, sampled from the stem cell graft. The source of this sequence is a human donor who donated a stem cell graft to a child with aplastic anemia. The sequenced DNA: TGTGCCAGCCGGCCCTATGACGACTCCCGGTGGGTCACTGAAGCTTTCTTT. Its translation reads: CASRPYDDSRWVTEAFF.